The clone carrying this T cell receptor (beta chain) appeared a single time. What it binds is unknown. Trimming took off 0 bases at V and 0 bases at J, with 16 bases between the two ends. CDR3 length equals 18 residues. The germline gives CDR1 SGHDT, CDR2 YYEEEE. The data are from a study of cytomegalovirus exposure and HLA in healthy donors. The primer mix had 60 Vbeta and 13 Jbeta primers. Sequencing was performed with immunoSEQ multiplex PCR; in TCRdb, only in-frame clones are kept and a portion is missing. The top ten hold roughly 3.4% of the sample, which has tens of thousands of clones, roughly four fifths seen once. Study results and caveats: Roughly even sequencing depth across donors was the assumption behind the presence/absence analyses.

V and J are TRBV5-6 and TRBJ1-3; D is unclear. The specimen sequenced was PBMCs. The receptor's source is a man between 25 and 39 years old in good health and CMV-seropositive. The CDR3 DNA reads TGTGCCAGCAGCTTGGTAGGCGGCGCCGCGTCCTCTGGAAACACCATATATTTT. It codes for CASSLVGGAASSGNTIYF.